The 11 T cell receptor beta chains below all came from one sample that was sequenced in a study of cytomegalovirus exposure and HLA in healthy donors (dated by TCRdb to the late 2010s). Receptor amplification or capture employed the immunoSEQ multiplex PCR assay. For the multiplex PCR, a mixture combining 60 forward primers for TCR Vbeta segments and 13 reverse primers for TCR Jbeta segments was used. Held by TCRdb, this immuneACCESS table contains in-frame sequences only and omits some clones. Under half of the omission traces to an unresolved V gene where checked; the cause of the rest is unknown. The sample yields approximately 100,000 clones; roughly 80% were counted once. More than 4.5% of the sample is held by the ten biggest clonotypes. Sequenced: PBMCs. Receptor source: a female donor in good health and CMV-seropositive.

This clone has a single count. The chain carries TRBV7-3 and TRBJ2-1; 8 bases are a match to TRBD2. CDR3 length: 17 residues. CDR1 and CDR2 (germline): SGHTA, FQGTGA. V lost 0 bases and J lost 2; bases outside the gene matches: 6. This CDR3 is CASSLTGRGAPYNEQFF. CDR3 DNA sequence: TGTGCCAGCAGCTTAACTGGGCGGGGGGCTCCCTACAATGAGCAGTTCTTC.

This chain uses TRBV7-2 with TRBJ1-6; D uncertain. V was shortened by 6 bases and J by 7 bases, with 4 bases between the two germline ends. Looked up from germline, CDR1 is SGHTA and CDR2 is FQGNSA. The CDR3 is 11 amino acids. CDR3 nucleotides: TGTGCCAGCAGTTCGAATTCACCCCTCCACTTT. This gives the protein CASSSNSPLHF.

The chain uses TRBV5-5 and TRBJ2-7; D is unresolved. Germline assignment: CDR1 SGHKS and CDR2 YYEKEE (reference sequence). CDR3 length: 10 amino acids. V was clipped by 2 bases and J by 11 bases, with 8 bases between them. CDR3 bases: TGTGCCAGCAGCTTTCTAGTGAAGTACTTC. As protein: CASSFLVKYF.

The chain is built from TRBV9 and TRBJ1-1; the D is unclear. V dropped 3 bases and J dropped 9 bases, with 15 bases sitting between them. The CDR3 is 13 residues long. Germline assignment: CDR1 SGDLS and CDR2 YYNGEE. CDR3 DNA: TGTGCCAGCAGCGCTCACCATCGTGACAAAGCTTTCTTT. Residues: CASSAHHRDKAFF.

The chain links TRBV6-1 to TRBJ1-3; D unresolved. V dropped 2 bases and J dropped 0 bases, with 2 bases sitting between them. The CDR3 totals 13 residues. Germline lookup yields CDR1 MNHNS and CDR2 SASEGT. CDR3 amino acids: CASSELSGNTIYF. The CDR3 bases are TGTGCCAGCAGTGAACTCTCTGGAAACACCATATATTTT.

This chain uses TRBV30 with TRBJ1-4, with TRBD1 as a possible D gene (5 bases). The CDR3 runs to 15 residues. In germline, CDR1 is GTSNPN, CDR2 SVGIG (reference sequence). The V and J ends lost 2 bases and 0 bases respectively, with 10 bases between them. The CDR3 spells CAWSWGHATNEKLFF. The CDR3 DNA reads TGTGCCTGGAGTTGGGGCCATGCAACTAATGAAAAACTGTTTTTT.

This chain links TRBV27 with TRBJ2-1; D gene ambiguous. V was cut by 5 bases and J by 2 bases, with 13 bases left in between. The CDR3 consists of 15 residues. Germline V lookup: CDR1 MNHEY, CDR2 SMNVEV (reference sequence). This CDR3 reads CASSRMALAYNEQFF. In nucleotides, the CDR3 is TGTGCCAGCAGTAGAATGGCTTTGGCCTACAATGAGCAGTTCTTC.

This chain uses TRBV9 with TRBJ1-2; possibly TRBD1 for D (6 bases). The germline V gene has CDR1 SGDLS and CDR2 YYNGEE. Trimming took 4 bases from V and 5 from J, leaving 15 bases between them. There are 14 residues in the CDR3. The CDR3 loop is CASSPGGAGYGYTF. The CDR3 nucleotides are TGTGCCAGCAGCCCCGGGGGGGCAGGGTATGGCTACACCTTC.

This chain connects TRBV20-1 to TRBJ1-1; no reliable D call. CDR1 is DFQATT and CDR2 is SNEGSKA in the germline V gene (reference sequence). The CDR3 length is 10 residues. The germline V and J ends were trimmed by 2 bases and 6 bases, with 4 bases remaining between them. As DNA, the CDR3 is TGCAGTGCTAGAATATCTGAAGCTTTCTTT. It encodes CSARISEAFF.

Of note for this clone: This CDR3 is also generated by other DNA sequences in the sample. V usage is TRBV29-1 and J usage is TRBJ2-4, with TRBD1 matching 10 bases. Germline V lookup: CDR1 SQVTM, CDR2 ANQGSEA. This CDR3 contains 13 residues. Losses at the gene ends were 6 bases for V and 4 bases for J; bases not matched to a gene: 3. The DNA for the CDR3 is TGCAGCGTACGACAGGGGGCGAAAAACATTCAGTACTTC. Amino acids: CSVRQGAKNIQYF. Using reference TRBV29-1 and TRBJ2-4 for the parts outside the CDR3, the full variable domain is SAVISQKPSRDICQRGTSLTIQCQVDSQVTMMFWYRQQPGQSLTLIATANQGSEATYESGFVIDKFPISRPNLTFSTLTVSNMSPEDSSIYLCSVRQGAKNIQYFGAGTRLSVL.

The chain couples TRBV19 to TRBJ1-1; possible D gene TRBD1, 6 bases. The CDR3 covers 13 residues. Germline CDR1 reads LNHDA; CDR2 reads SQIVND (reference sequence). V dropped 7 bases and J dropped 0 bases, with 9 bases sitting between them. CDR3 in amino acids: CASTQGMNTEAFF. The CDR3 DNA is TGTGCCAGTACGCAGGGGATGAACACTGAAGCTTTCTTT.